Listed below are T cell receptor beta chains from one sample, sequenced in a study of a mutant IDH1 vaccine in newly diagnosed glioma. Sequencing was performed with immunoSEQ multiplex PCR; in TCRdb, only in-frame clones are kept and a portion is missing. The sample contains about 38,000 clones, approximately 80% of which appear only once. These receptors' antigens are unknown. The material was PBMCs, obtained from a glioma patient whose treatment included an IDH1 peptide vaccine. The receptor source for this set is a man aged 35 to 55 with glioma. Both conserved end residues are part of each CDR3. The D gene is left open where the match is weak. Rows may omit the clone size; those that give it use once, few, many or a size class.

D	size	length	V	J	CDR3	DNA
.	.	14	TRBV10-3	TRBJ2-3	CAIEEWYGTDTQYF	TGTGCCATCGAGGAGTGGTACGGCACAGATACGCAGTATTTT
.	.	16	TRBV19	TRBJ1-5	CASSIALWGARQPQHF	TGTGCCAGTAGTATAGCCCTCTGGGGGGCACGGCAGCCCCAGCATTTT
.	.	16	TRBV14	TRBJ2-7	CASSLEGGAGGDEQYF	TGTGCCAGCAGCCTAGAGGGTGGGGCAGGAGGCGACGAGCAGTACTTC
.	.	15	TRBV5-1	TRBJ2-3	CASSLDGASTDTQYF	TGCGCCAGCAGCTTGGACGGGGCCAGCACAGATACGCAGTATTTT
.	.	16	TRBV19	TRBJ2-3	CASSVNPGLYTDTQYF	TGTGCCAGTAGTGTTAATCCGGGACTCTACACAGATACGCAGTATTTT
.	.	13	TRBV11-2	TRBJ2-7	CASSLDQGSTPFF	TGTGCCAGCAGCTTAGATCAGGGTTCTACCCCCTTCTTC
TRBD2	.	18	TRBV6-4	TRBJ2-1	CASSALFYSGRHYNEQFF	TGTGCCAGCAGTGCCCTTTTTTATAGCGGGAGGCACTACAATGAGCAGTTCTTC
TRBD1	.	16	TRBV5-6	TRBJ2-7	CASSPYGQGLSYEQYF	TGTGCCAGCAGCCCATATGGACAGGGCCTCTCCTACGAGCAGTACTTC
TRBD2	.	14	TRBV29-1	TRBJ2-7	CSVAVRGASHEQYF	TGCAGCGTTGCCGTGCGGGGGGCTTCCCACGAGCAGTACTTC
TRBD2	.	16	TRBV5-4	TRBJ2-4	CASSLTSGRAGNIQYF	TGTGCCAGCAGCTTGACTAGCGGGAGGGCCGGAAACATTCAGTACTTC
.	.	14	TRBV5-1	TRBJ1-4	CASGREATNEKLFF	TGCGCCAGCGGCCGGGAGGCAACTAATGAAAAACTGTTTTTT
.	.	14	TRBV5-4	TRBJ1-1	CASSHIRGNTEAFF	TGTGCCAGCAGCCATATCAGGGGGAACACTGAAGCTTTCTTT
.	.	11	TRBV10-3	TRBJ2-7	CAIRAGGEQYF	TGTGCCATCAGGGCAGGCGGCGAGCAGTACTTC
TRBD2	medium-sized	18	TRBV4-3	TRBJ2-3	CASSQAARGTSGADTQYF	TGCGCCAGCAGCCAAGCCGCGCGGGGGACTAGCGGGGCAGATACGCAGTATTTT
TRBD1	.	15	TRBV19	TRBJ2-3	CASRKPGQGTDTQYF	TGTGCCAGTAGAAAACCGGGACAGGGGACGGATACGCAGTATTTT
.	.	14	TRBV15	TRBJ2-3	CATSTGGGTDTQYF	TGTGCCACCAGCACGGGCGGGGGCACAGATACGCAGTATTTT
.	.	15	TRBV15	TRBJ2-7	CATSSSPGTLYEQYF	TGTGCCACCAGCAGTTCTCCCGGGACTCTCTACGAGCAGTACTTC
TRBD2	.	15	TRBV28	TRBJ2-7	CASSRGTSSGYEQYF	TGTGCCAGCAGTCGCGGTACCTCTAGCGGATACGAGCAGTACTTC
.	.	15	TRBV27	TRBJ1-1	CASSASGTLNTEAFF	TGTGCCAGCAGTGCCTCCGGGACATTGAACACTGAAGCTTTCTTT
.	.	15	TRBV7-2	TRBJ1-4	CASSLVLSTNEKLFF	TGTGCCAGCAGCTTAGTTCTGAGTACTAATGAAAAACTGTTTTTT
.	few	15	TRBV12-5	TRBJ2-2	CASGSGQRNTGELFF	TGTGCTAGTGGCTCGGGACAAAGGAACACCGGGGAGCTGTTTTTT
TRBD1	once	15	TRBV29-1	TRBJ2-2	CSASDGTGGTGELFF	TGCAGCGCTTCCGACGGGACAGGGGGCACCGGGGAGCTGTTTTTT
.	.	15	TRBV4-3	TRBJ2-2	CASSTRLGGTGELFF	TGCGCCAGCAGCACCCGACTAGGGGGCACCGGGGAGCTGTTTTTT
.	.	16	TRBV5-4	TRBJ2-6	CASSSPPLVGANVLTF	TGTGCCAGCAGCTCCCCCCCCCTAGTAGGGGCCAACGTCCTGACTTTC
TRBD1	once	14	TRBV10-3	TRBJ1-2	CAVNAGTGGVGYTF	TGTGCCGTCAATGCCGGGACAGGGGGCGTTGGCTACACCTTC
TRBD2	.	15	TRBV5-1	TRBJ2-1	CATGSGLAVYNEQFF	TGCGCCACCGGCTCTGGACTAGCCGTCTACAATGAGCAGTTCTTC
.	.	14	TRBV9	TRBJ2-5	CASSFSGNQETQYF	TGTGCCAGCAGCTTTTCGGGGAACCAAGAGACCCAGTACTTC
.	.	15	TRBV19	TRBJ1-1	CASSIVPDHNTEAFF	TGTGCCAGTAGTATAGTTCCCGACCATAACACTGAAGCTTTCTTT
TRBD2	.	15	TRBV6-1	TRBJ2-5	CASRRAGSPQETQYF	TGTGCCAGCAGGAGAGCGGGGTCCCCGCAAGAGACCCAGTACTTC
TRBD1	.	15	TRBV18	TRBJ1-5	CASSSRQGANQPQHF	TGTGCCAGCTCATCCCGACAGGGGGCGAATCAGCCCCAGCATTTT
TRBD1	.	14	TRBV5-4	TRBJ1-3	CASSLGQGRNTIYF	TGTGCCAGCAGCTTGGGACAGGGTAGAAACACCATATATTTT
.	.	15	TRBV18	TRBJ2-7	CASSPLGGGSYEQYF	TGTGCCAGCTCACCGCTCGGTGGGGGCTCCTACGAGCAGTACTTC
.	.	14	TRBV27	TRBJ2-7	CASTPRQGSYEQYF	TGTGCCAGCACCCCTCGGCAGGGGTCCTACGAGCAGTACTTC
.	.	14	TRBV5-5	TRBJ2-5	CASSWGTGWETQYF	TGTGCCAGCAGCTGGGGGACGGGTTGGGAGACCCAGTACTTC
.	.	12	TRBV6-1	TRBJ1-2	CASDRNNYGYTF	TGTGCCAGCGACAGGAATAACTATGGCTACACCTTC